The subject of this entry is one TCR beta chain. Produced via immunoSEQ multiplex PCR; TCRdb's table is partial and in-frame only. The sample has approximately 84,000 clones, about 94% seen once. The data are from a study of T cell changes during pregnancy in multiple sclerosis. Trimming pared 2 bases from V and 4 bases from J, leaving 15 bases between. CDR1 and CDR2 (germline): MNHNY, SVGAGI (reference sequence). This CDR3 spans 16 amino acids. This chain connects TRBV6-6 to TRBJ1-3, with TRBD1 as a possible D gene (6 bases). The TCR was taken from a female donor with multiple sclerosis, enrolled in a pregnancy study. This material consisted of peripheral blood, taken in the third trimester of pregnancy. The CDR3 region is CASSYGPGGNGNTIYF. In nucleotides, the CDR3 is TGTGCCAGCAGTTACGGTCCGGGGGGCAACGGAAACACCATATATTTT.